Reported below is one T cell receptor (beta chain). This CDR3 contains 13 residues. V gave up 6 bases and J gave up 1 base, with 9 bases separating them. Looked up from germline, CDR1 is MNHNY and CDR2 is SVGAGI (reference sequence). The data belong to a study of identical twins. Template switching, a step in the protocol, added a universal primer site, and cDNA carried unique molecular identifiers. TCRdb recomputed calls from the 5' RACE reads with MiXCR, one row per CDR3 protein. The data hold under 900,000 distinct CDR3 sequences, with roughly an eighth observed a single time. The same data also contributed to another study, on yellow fever vaccine responses in identical twins.

The source of this sequence is a woman in her late teens or twenties in good health. The rearrangement uses TRBV6-6 and TRBJ2-5; the D gene is possibly TRBD2 (6 bases). Sequenced input: PBMCs. CDR3 protein: CASRIAVQETQYF. The CDR3 nucleotides read TGTGCCAGCAGGATAGCGGTCCAAGAGACCCAGTACTTC.